This T cell receptor (beta chain) was profiled in a study of CD8 T cells in Susac syndrome. Germline V CDR1 and CDR2: DFQATT, SNEGSKA (reference sequence). The CDR3 has 12 amino acids. The V end was cut by 3 bases, the J end by 7 bases, with 10 bases between. TCR beta was sequenced from blood CD8+ and CD4+ T cells. The multiple sclerosis control group comprised treatment-naive patients with stable or active relapsing-remitting disease. Isolation of CD8+ and CD4+ T cells was performed negatively, whereas enrichment of TEMRA cells was done by FACS. cDNA came from roughly 0.53 to 1 ug RNA primed by random hexamers. TCR beta CDR3 was amplified by immunoSEQ covering 54 Vbeta and 13 Jbeta. TCRdb itself ran the immunoSEQ multiplex PCR reads through MiXCR, one entry per CDR3 protein. Among 150,000 to 200,000 distinct CDR3 sequences listed, 95% were seen once. This clonotype was found once.

The sequence derives from a human donor with multiple sclerosis. Sequenced material: CD8+ T cells from PBMCs. The chain is built from TRBV20-1 and TRBJ2-1; maybe TRBD2 (6 bases). CDR3 protein: CSASGRLNEQFF. CDR3 nucleotides: TGCAGTGCTAGCGGGAGATTGAATGAGCAGTTCTTC.